These 15 T cell receptor beta chains were sequenced from one sample in a study of OX40 agonist ivuxolimab in advanced cancers. The assay was immunoSEQ multiplex PCR, and TCRdb's table has in-frame clones only and misses some. The table has about 73,000 clones, just under 90% seen once. The sequenced sample was CD4+ or CD8+ T cells sorted from blood, obtained in a trial of the OX40 agonist ivuxolimab. Receptor source: an adult with an advanced solid tumor such as melanoma, head and neck, liver or kidney cancer.

This chain uses TRBV28 with TRBJ1-6; 8 nucleotides agree with TRBD1. J lost 7 bases, V lost 4 bases, and 9 bases had no gene match. The CDR3 length is 16 residues. CDR1 and CDR2 (germline): MDHEN, SYDVKM. CDR3 DNA: TGTGCCAGCAGTTCCGACCAGGGGGCTTGGAATTCACCCCTCCACTTT. Protein: CASSSDQGAWNSPLHF.

V gene TRBV4-2 combines with J gene TRBJ2-7, with 7 positions matching TRBD2. This CDR3 spans 15 amino acids. Looked up from germline, CDR1 is LGHNA and CDR2 is YNFKEQ. J gave up 1 base and V 0 bases, and 3 bases lay outside the gene matches. As DNA, the CDR3 is TGTGCCAGCAGCCAAGACCTAGCGGATTCCTACGAGCAGTACTTC. Protein sequence: CASSQDLADSYEQYF.

The chain carries TRBV11-2 and TRBJ2-3; D might be TRBD2 (6 bases). The CDR3 contains 15 residues. Germline assignment: CDR1 SGHAT and CDR2 FQNNGV. The V end lost 1 base, the J end lost 2 bases, and 10 bases lay between the germline ends. CDR3 sequence reads: CASSLVGLNTDTQYF. For the CDR3, the DNA is TGTGCCAGCAGCTTAGTGGGACTTAACACAGATACGCAGTATTTT.

The V gene is TRBV5-1, the J gene TRBJ2-5; D call uncertain. Germline V gene sequence: CDR1 SGHRS, CDR2 YFSETQ. Trimming removed 0 bases at V and 3 bases at J, with 9 bases between. The CDR3 is 14 residues long. CDR3 in amino acids: CASSLGPSEETQYF. Written as DNA, the CDR3 is TGCGCCAGCAGCTTGGGACCCTCTGAAGAGACCCAGTACTTC.

The chain employs TRBV6-5 and TRBJ1-4; possibly TRBD1 for D (5 bases). Between the trimmed V and J ends, which lost 4 bases and 7 bases, there was a span of 16 bases. Germline V lookup: CDR1 MNHEY, CDR2 SVGAGI. The CDR3 loop spans 15 amino acids. The CDR3 sequence is CASSSSEGAGEKLFF. In DNA, the CDR3 is TGTGCCAGCAGTTCCTCCGAAGGGGCGGGTGAAAAACTGTTTTTT.

This chain links TRBV30 with TRBJ2-7, with D possibly being TRBD2 (6 bases). CDR1 is GTSNPN and CDR2 is SVGIG in the germline V gene (reference sequence). V was shortened by 0 bases and J by 0 bases, with 9 bases between the two germline ends. The CDR3 runs to 14 residues. CDR3 loop: CAWSVGGNSYEQYF. In DNA, the CDR3 is TGTGCCTGGAGTGTAGGCGGGAACTCCTACGAGCAGTACTTC.

This rearrangement joins TRBV6-1 to TRBJ2-5; 9 bases agree with TRBD2. This CDR3 has 15 amino acids. After removal of 7 bases from V and 4 bases from J, the junction contained 10 bases not matched to a gene. The germline gives CDR1 MNHNS, CDR2 SASEGT. CDR3 coding DNA: TGTGCCAGCATCGCGGTAGCGGGAGTTCGAGAGACCCAGTACTTC. This gives the protein CASIAVAGVRETQYF.

DNA of the CDR3: TGTGCCTGGAGTCTTCTCGGCACAGATACGCAGTATTTT. This translates into CAWSLLGTDTQYF. The V call is TRBV30, the J call TRBJ2-3, with no clear D. Germline values: CDR1 GTSNPN, CDR2 SVGIG (reference sequence). Trimming took 2 bases from V and 1 from J, leaving 7 bases between them. This CDR3 is 13 amino acids long.

The chain employs TRBV19 and TRBJ2-3; no reliable D call. The germline V gene has CDR1 LNHDA and CDR2 SQIVND (reference sequence). There are 13 residues in the CDR3. V was trimmed by 2 bases and J by 6 bases, leaving 9 bases between them. Here the CDR3 reads CASSITVRDTQYF. The CDR3 DNA follows: TGTGCCAGTAGTATAACGGTTCGGGATACGCAGTATTTT.

A note on this clone: The same CDR3 also results from other DNA sequences found in this sample. The V call is TRBV19, the J call TRBJ2-7, with 7 bases aligning to TRBD1. CDR1 and CDR2 from the germline V gene are LNHDA and SQIVND (reference sequence). CDR3 length: 12 amino acids. Trimming took 8 bases from V and 1 from J; bases not matched to a gene: 2. Here the CDR3 DNA reads TGTGCCAGTGGCAGGGGGTCCTACGAGCAGTACTTC. Its translation: CASGRGSYEQYF.

The rearrangement links TRBV4-1 to TRBJ2-7, with D uncertain. Trimming removed 0 bases from V and 2 bases from J, with 8 bases in between. Germline V lookup: CDR1 MGHRA, CDR2 YSYEKL. The CDR3 covers 14 residues. In DNA, the CDR3 is TGCGCCAGCAGCCAAGAAGACGTCACCTACGAGCAGTACTTC. It is translated as CASSQEDVTYEQYF.

This clone was seen a few times. The V call is TRBV2, the J call TRBJ2-7; TRBD1 aligns across 8 bases. The CDR3 sequence is 15 residues long. The junction had 9 bases not matched to a gene; V was cut back by 3 bases and J by 5 bases. Germline V CDR1 and CDR2: SNHLY, FYNNEI. CDR3 sequence: CASSDLAGGVDEQYF. The CDR3 bases are TGTGCCAGCAGTGATCTGGCAGGGGGCGTCGACGAGCAGTACTTC.

The CDR3 DNA is TGTGCCAGCAGTGATAGTCAGGCTTACAATGAGCAGTTCTTC. This sequence encodes CASSDSQAYNEQFF. The rearrangement links TRBV2 to TRBJ2-1; D is undetermined. This CDR3 has 14 amino acids. V shed 3 bases and J shed 4 bases, with 10 bases lying between them. Germline V lookup: CDR1 SNHLY, CDR2 FYNNEI. The full variable domain, rest sourced from reference TRBV2 and TRBJ2-1, is EPEVTQTPSHQVTQMGQEVILRCVPISNHLYFYWYRQILGQKVEFLVSFYNNEISEKSEIFDDQFSVERPDGSNFTLKIRSTKLEDSAMYFCASSDSQAYNEQFFGPGTRLTVL.

This clone was recorded once. The chain employs TRBV14 and TRBJ2-1, with TRBD2 matching 10 bases. Trimming removed 4 bases from V and 3 bases from J; junction bases left unmatched: 12. This CDR3 region has 18 residues. Germline CDR1 SGHDN, CDR2 FVKESK. The CDR3 sequence: CASSPPLLAGQVYNEQFF. CDR3 coding DNA: TGTGCCAGCAGCCCCCCCTTACTAGCGGGACAGGTCTACAATGAGCAGTTCTTC.

This clone was counted a single time. For the CDR3, the DNA is TGCGCCAGCAGCAGGGAAGGGGTTGAAAAACTGTTTTTT. It specifies CASSREGVEKLFF. The chain has TRBV5-1 and TRBJ1-4; D is perhaps TRBD1 (5 bases). The V and J ends lost 4 bases and 7 bases respectively, with 11 bases between them. Germline assignment: CDR1 SGHRS and CDR2 YFSETQ. The CDR3 loop spans 13 amino acids.